This T cell receptor beta chain was recovered during a study of T cells in Graves' hyperthyroidism and ophthalmopathy. Study-wide points: Most clonotypes that expanded in the thyroid above 0.001 also showed up in blood.

Template material for amplifying TCR beta CDR3 regions consisted of RNA transcripts. First-round RT-PCR targeting the TCR CDR3 was performed with the HTBI primer set. TCRdb passed the multiplex PCR reads through MiXCR, listing each CDR3 protein once. The profile shows around 350,000 distinct CDR3 sequences, about 18% of them singletons. The CDR3 contains 15 residues. The V gene's germline CDR1 is SGHAT and CDR2 FQNNGV. The V end lost 5 bases, the J end lost 3 bases, and 17 bases lay between the germline ends. Many counts were recorded for this clonotype. No antigen is known for it. The rearrangement links TRBV11-2 to TRBJ2-7, with D possibly TRBD1 on 5 matching bases. This receptor was identified in a woman aged 18-30 years with Graves' hyperthyroidism. The sample comprised blood. The chain's CDR3 is CASSPPRRGLYEQYF. CDR3 sequence (DNA): TGTGCCAGCAGCCCCCCTAGAAGGGGTCTCTACGAGCAGTACTTC.